One T cell receptor (beta chain) is described in this entry. This entry comes from a study of blood T cell repertoires in COVID-19. Study-level background: Samples came from the United States, Italy and Spain, spanning acute and convalescent COVID-19. The cDNA or gDNA used as material had been derived from T cells, B-cell-depleted T cells, or PBMCs.

The CDR3 totals 13 residues. The germline V gene encodes CDR1 LNHDA and CDR2 SQIVND (reference sequence). The V and J ends lost 4 bases and 4 bases respectively, with 8 bases between them. In the study's own analysis: Estimation of nucleated cell counts relied on the amplification of reference gene primers. Some clones are missing from TCRdb's copy, which holds only in-frame ones; the method was immunoSEQ multiplex PCR. Clonal size and the V and J genes are those of that table, whereas D and trimming came from the DNA. The sample has over 150,000 clones, 82% seen once. This receptor was taken from an elderly woman with active or convalescent COVID-19. This chain links TRBV19 with TRBJ1-5; D remains unclear. The sequencing input was peripheral blood. CDR3 loop: CASSTQNNQPQHF. The CDR3 DNA follows: TGTGCCAGTAGTACCCAGAATAATCAGCCCCAGCATTTT.